The 2 T cell receptor beta chains below were found in one sample sequenced in a study of blood T cells in healthy people across ages. Using a J-beta primer mix together with a sample-barcoded 5' primer, a second PCR was run for roughly 6 to 12 cycles. TCRdb ran MiXCR on the 5' RACE reads and lists one entry per CDR3 protein. The sample lists some 1.5 million distinct CDR3 sequences, under 55% occurring once. The sequenced sample was blood. Every receptor here comes from a woman aged 18 to 35 in good health.

This clonotype has a single count. In nucleotides, the CDR3 is TGTGCCAGCAGCCCCCCGGGACTAAACTCGGAGCAGTTCTTC. Protein: CASSPPGLNSEQFF. J is TRBJ2-1 and V is TRBV5-5; TRBD2 agrees at 7 bases. Germline lookup yields CDR1 SGHKS and CDR2 YYEKEE (reference sequence). The ends lost 4 bases at V and 10 bases at J; junction bases unmatched: 11. This CDR3 contains 14 residues. Filled out from reference TRBV5-5 and TRBJ2-1, the complete variable domain reads DAGVTQSPTHLIKTRGQQVTLRCSPISGHKSVSWYQQVLGQGPQFIFQYYEKEERGRGNFPDRFSARQFPNYSSELNVNALLLGDSALYLCASSPPGLNSEQFFGPGTRLTVL.

This clonotype was counted only a few times. The rearrangement links TRBV6-5 to TRBJ1-5, with TRBD1 matching 9 bases. Germline CDR1 and CDR2: MNHEY and SVGAGI. V shed 8 bases, J shed 6 bases, and the junction held 5 bases outside the gene matches. This CDR3 is built from 13 residues. CDR3: CASATGGSQPQHF. DNA of the CDR3: TGTGCCAGCGCGACAGGGGGGAGTCAGCCCCAGCATTTT.